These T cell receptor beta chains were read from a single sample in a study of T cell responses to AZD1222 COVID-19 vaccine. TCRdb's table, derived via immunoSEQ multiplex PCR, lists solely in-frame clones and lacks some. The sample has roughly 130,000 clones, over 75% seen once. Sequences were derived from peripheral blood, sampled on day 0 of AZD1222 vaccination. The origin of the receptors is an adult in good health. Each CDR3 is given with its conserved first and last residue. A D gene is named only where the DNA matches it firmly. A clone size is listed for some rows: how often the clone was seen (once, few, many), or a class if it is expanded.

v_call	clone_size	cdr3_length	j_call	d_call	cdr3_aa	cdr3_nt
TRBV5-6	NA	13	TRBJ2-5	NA	CASSLELQETQYF	TGTGCCAGCAGCTTGGAATTACAAGAGACCCAGTACTTC
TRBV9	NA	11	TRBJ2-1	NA	CASSLNNEQFF	TGTGCCAGCAGCTTAAACAATGAGCAGTTCTTC
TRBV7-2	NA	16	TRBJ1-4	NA	CASSLAGTRSNEKLFF	TGTGCCAGCAGCTTAGCCGGGACAAGGTCAAATGAAAAACTGTTTTTT
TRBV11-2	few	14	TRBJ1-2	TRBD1	CASSSPGGRSGYTF	TGTGCCAGCAGCTCCCCAGGGGGGCGAAGTGGCTACACCTTC
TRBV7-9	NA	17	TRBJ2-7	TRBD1	CASSLDAGQGPGYEQYF	TGTGCCAGCAGCTTAGACGCGGGACAGGGTCCGGGCTACGAGCAGTACTTC
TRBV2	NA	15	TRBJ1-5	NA	CASSGRTVGNQPQHF	TGTGCCAGCAGTGGGCGGACAGTTGGCAATCAGCCCCAGCATTTT
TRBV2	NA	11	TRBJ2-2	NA	CASSRDGELFF	TGTGCCAGCAGTAGGGACGGGGAGCTGTTTTTT
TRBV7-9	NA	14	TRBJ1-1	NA	CASGRNSGNTEAFF	TGTGCCAGCGGCCGAAACTCGGGGAACACTGAAGCTTTCTTT
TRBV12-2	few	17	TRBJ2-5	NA	CASRLVPGLAVQETQYF	TGTGCAAGTCGCTTAGTCCCGGGACTCGCGGTGCAAGAGACCCAGTACTTC
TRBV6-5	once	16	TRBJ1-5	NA	CASSYRGGNSNQPQHF	TGTGCCAGCAGTTACCGAGGGGGAAATAGCAATCAGCCCCAGCATTTT
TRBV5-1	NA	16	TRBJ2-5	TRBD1	CASSLGGTGSSETQYF	TGCGCCAGCAGCTTGGGAGGGACAGGGTCCTCGGAGACCCAGTACTTC
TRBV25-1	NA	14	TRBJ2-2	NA	CASSRTPRSGELFF	TGTGCCAGCAGTCGGACACCGAGAAGTGGGGAGCTGTTTTTT
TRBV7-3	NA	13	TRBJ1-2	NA	CASSPTKGDGYTF	TGTGCCAGCAGCCCCACCAAGGGGGATGGCTACACCTTC
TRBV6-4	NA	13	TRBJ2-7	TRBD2	CASAREAHYEQYF	TGTGCCAGTGCGCGGGAGGCCCATTACGAGCAGTACTTC
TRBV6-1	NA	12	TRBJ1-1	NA	CASSEALLKAFF	TGTGCCAGCAGTGAAGCCCTTCTCAAGGCTTTCTTT
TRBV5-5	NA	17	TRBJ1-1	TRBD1	CASSLAGTGNMNTEAFF	TGTGCCAGCAGCTTGGCCGGGACAGGGAACATGAACACTGAAGCTTTCTTT
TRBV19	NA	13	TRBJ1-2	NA	CASSIQGRYGYTF	TGTGCCAGTAGTATACAGGGGCGGTATGGCTACACCTTC
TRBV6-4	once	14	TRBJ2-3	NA	CASSRTASTDTQYF	TGTGCCAGCAGTCGGACGGCTAGCACAGATACGCAGTATTTT
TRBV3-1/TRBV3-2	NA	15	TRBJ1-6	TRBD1	CASSQDDRGRSPLHF	TGTGCCAGCAGCCAAGACGACAGGGGAAGATCACCCCTCCACTTT
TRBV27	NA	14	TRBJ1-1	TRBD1	CASSRDRGFTEAFF	TGTGCCAGCAGTAGGGACAGGGGTTTCACTGAAGCTTTCTTT
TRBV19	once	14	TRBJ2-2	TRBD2	CATTGGLWTGELFF	TGTGCCACCACGGGGGGGCTATGGACCGGGGAGCTGTTTTTT
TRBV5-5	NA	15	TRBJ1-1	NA	CASSLTGRGNTEAFF	TGTGCCAGCAGCTTAACGGGACGGGGGAACACTGAAGCTTTCTTT
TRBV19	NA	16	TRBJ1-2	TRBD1	CASSGQGEVGNYGYTF	TGTGCCAGTAGTGGACAGGGTGAAGTAGGCAACTATGGCTACACCTTC
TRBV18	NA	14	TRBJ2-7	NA	CASSPRVEGNEQYF	TGTGCCAGCTCACCAAGGGTGGAGGGAAATGAGCAGTACTTC
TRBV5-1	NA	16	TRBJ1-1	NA	CASSLADNGVNTEAFF	TGCGCCAGCAGCTTGGCCGACAACGGAGTGAACACTGAAGCTTTCTTT
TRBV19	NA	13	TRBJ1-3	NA	CASKGQERNTIYF	TGTGCCAGTAAGGGCCAGGAGCGAAACACCATATATTTT
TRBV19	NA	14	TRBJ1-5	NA	CASTRGGGIEPQHF	TGTGCCAGTACCCGAGGTGGGGGCATTGAGCCCCAGCATTTT
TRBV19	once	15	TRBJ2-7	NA	CASSVTVSYSYEQYF	TGTGCCAGTAGTGTCACAGTGTCCTACTCCTACGAGCAGTACTTC
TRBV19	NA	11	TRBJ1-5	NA	CASGRFQPQHF	TGTGCCAGCGGGCGATTTCAGCCCCAGCATTTT
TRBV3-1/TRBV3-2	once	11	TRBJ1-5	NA	CASSQGRPQHF	TGTGCCAGCAGCCAGGGTCGGCCCCAGCATTTT
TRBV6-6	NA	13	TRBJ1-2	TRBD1	CASGTGANYGYTF	TGTGCCAGCGGCACAGGGGCCAACTATGGCTACACCTTC
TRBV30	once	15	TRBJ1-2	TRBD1	CAWSVQGLVGYGYTF	TGTGCCTGGAGTGTACAGGGGTTAGTGGGCTATGGCTACACCTTC
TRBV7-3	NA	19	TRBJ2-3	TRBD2	CASSWEPRGRGSGTDTQYF	TGTGCCAGCAGCTGGGAACCACGAGGGCGCGGGAGTGGCACAGATACGCAGTATTTT
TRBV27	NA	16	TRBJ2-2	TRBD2	CASSPRTSGRTGELFF	TGTGCCAGCAGTCCCCGGACTAGCGGGAGGACCGGGGAGCTGTTTTTT
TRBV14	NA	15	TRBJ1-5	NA	CASTDDSYSNQPQHF	TGTGCCAGCACCGACGACAGCTATAGCAATCAGCCCCAGCATTTT
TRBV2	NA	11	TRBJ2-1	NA	CASSDRNEQFF	TGTGCCAGCAGCGACAGAAATGAGCAGTTCTTC
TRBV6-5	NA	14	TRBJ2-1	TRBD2	CASNRLADDNEQFF	TGTGCCAGCAATCGACTAGCGGACGACAATGAGCAGTTCTTC
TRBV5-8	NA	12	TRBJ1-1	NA	CASSVRVPGSFF	TGTGCCAGCAGCGTGAGGGTTCCTGGGTCTTTCTTT
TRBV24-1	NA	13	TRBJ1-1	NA	CATSEGANTEAFF	TGTGCCACCAGTGAAGGGGCGAACACTGAAGCTTTCTTT
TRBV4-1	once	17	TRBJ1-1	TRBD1	CASSQEPGWTGNTEAFF	TGCGCCAGCAGCCAAGAGCCCGGGTGGACAGGAAACACTGAAGCTTTCTTT
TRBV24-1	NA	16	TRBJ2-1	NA	CATSDFTSRFGDEQFF	TGTGCCACCAGTGATTTCACTAGTAGGTTTGGCGATGAGCAGTTCTTC
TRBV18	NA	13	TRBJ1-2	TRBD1	CASSQDRDRGYTF	TGTGCCAGCTCACAGGACAGGGATCGTGGCTACACCTTC
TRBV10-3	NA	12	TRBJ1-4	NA	CAISRVEGSLFF	TGTGCCATCAGTAGAGTTGAAGGTAGTCTGTTTTTT
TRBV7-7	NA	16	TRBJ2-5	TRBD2	CASSLGRLAGRETQYF	TGTGCTAGCAGCTTAGGGCGGCTAGCGGGGCGGGAGACCCAGTACTTC
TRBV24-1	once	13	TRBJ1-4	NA	CATSGPLNEKLFF	TGTGCCACCAGTGGCCCCCTTAATGAAAAACTGTTTTTT
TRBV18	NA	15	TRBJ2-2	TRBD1	CASSPRTGVTGELFF	TGTGCCAGCTCACCCAGGACAGGGGTCACCGGGGAGCTGTTTTTT
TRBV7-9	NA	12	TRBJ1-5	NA	CASTTIFGPQHF	TGTGCCAGCACCACCATCTTCGGGCCCCAGCATTTT
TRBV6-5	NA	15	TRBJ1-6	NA	CASSYTERFNSPLHF	TGTGCCAGCAGTTACACGGAACGATTTAATTCACCCCTCCACTTT
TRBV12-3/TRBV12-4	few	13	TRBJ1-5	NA	CASSLNGNQPQHF	TGTGCCAGCAGTTTGAATGGCAATCAGCCCCAGCATTTT
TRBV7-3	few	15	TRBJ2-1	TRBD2	CASSLTLAGGSKQFF	TGTGCCAGCAGCTTAACCCTAGCGGGAGGGTCCAAGCAGTTCTTC
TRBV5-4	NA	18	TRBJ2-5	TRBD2	CASSSPGLAGGGGETQYF	TGTGCCAGCAGCTCTCCCGGACTAGCGGGAGGAGGTGGAGAGACCCAGTACTTC
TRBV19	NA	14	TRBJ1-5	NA	CASSKEYSNQPQHF	TGTGCCAGTAGTAAAGAATATAGCAATCAGCCCCAGCATTTT
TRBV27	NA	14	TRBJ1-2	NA	CASSLSFGTYGYTF	TGTGCCAGCAGTTTATCGTTTGGCACCTATGGCTACACCTTC
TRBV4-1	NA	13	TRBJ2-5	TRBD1	CASRKTGTETQYF	TGCGCCAGCAGGAAGACAGGGACGGAGACCCAGTACTTC
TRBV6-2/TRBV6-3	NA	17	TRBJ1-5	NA	CASSNVARDYSNQPQHF	TGTGCCAGCAGCAACGTGGCCAGAGATTATAGCAATCAGCCCCAGCATTTT
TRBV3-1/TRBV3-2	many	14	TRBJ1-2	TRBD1	CASSHETGNYGYTF	TGTGCCAGCAGCCACGAGACAGGGAACTATGGCTACACCTTC
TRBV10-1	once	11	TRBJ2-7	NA	CASSESYEQYF	TGCGCCAGCAGTGAGTCCTACGAGCAGTACTTC
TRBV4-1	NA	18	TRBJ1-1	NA	CASSAPGRLLTRRTEAFF	TGCGCCAGCAGCGCTCCAGGGAGGTTGTTAACGAGAAGAACTGAAGCTTTCTTT
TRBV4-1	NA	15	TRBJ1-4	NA	CASSQPVNGDEKLFF	TGCGCCAGCAGCCAACCTGTAAACGGGGATGAAAAACTGTTTTTT
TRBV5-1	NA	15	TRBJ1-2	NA	CASSLTGFPNYGYTF	TGCGCCAGCAGCTTGACAGGGTTTCCTAACTATGGCTACACCTTC